This T cell receptor (beta chain) was sequenced for a study of T cell responses to AZD1222 COVID-19 vaccine. Study-wide background: Recipients boosted at about 4 weeks or about 12 weeks are pooled. Study findings and constraints: Repertoires were sampled only after the peak T cell response.

Here immunoSEQ multiplex PCR was the method, and the copy in TCRdb shows in-frame clones only, minus some. The data contain approximately 190,000 clones, approximately 91% of them singletons. The V gene lost 4 bases and the J gene lost 2 bases, with 15 bases spanning the gap. Germline CDR1 is LGHNA and CDR2 is YNFKEQ. The CDR3 runs to 16 residues. Of note for this clone: Its cognate antigen is unknown.

This TCR derives from an adult in good health. V gene TRBV4-2 combines with J gene TRBJ2-4; D is undetermined. The specimen comprised peripheral blood, sampled on day 0 of AZD1222 vaccination. CDR3 sequence: CASSPQYMLTKNIQYF. CDR3 DNA: TGTGCCAGCAGCCCTCAATACATGCTAACCAAAAACATTCAGTACTTC.